This record concerns one T cell receptor beta chain sequence. TCRdb re-called the 5' RACE reads and gives one entry per CDR3 protein, without DNA. The sample's table shows approximately 400,000 distinct CDR3 sequences. The sample originates from a study of monozygotic twins with inflammatory bowel disease. Sequenced input: blood. The TCR comes from a human donor with ulcerative colitis or Crohn's disease, or a healthy co-twin of an affected twin (not recorded which).

CDR3 loop: CASSLVSSGVETQYF. The rearrangement uses TRBV7-7 and TRBJ2-5; TCRdb proposes TRBD2, but this gene call is untestable without DNA. Germline-derived CDR1 and CDR2 are SSHAT and FNYEAQ (reference sequence). This CDR3 region has 15 residues.